This TCR beta chain was sequenced for a study of blood T cell repertoires in COVID-19. Study context: Samples of COVID-19 (acute and convalescent) were obtained from the United States, Italy and Spain.

Trimming at V came to 4 bases and at J to 3 bases, leaving 4 bases not matched to a gene. CDR1 KGHDR and CDR2 SFDVKD come from the germline V gene. The CDR3 spans 16 residues. Here immunoSEQ multiplex PCR was the method, and the copy in TCRdb shows in-frame clones only, minus some. The sample has 95,000 to 100,000 clones; around 87% are singletons. The sample consisted of peripheral blood. The V gene is TRBV24-1, the J gene TRBJ2-2, with TRBD2 identical over 10 bases. This sequence was found in a woman younger than 45 with acute or convalescent COVID-19. CDR3 in amino acids: CATSDPSGGDTGELFF. In DNA, the CDR3 is TGTGCCACCAGTGACCCAAGCGGGGGGGACACCGGGGAGCTGTTTTTT.